This entry describes one TCR beta chain. As yet, its antigen is unknown. This sample was included in a study of lymphopenia after photon versus proton radiotherapy. Findings and caveats of the study: Larger post-nadir TCR diversity loss correlated inversely with survival in deceased patients.

From germline, CDR1 is SNHLY and CDR2 FYNNEI. The V end lost 3 bases, the J end lost 2 bases, and 13 bases lay between the germline ends. CDR3 length: 15 residues. The repertoire was sequenced with immunoSEQ multiplex PCR; TCRdb's copy has only in-frame clones and lacks some. The table records around 29,000 clones, around nine tenths of them present only once. Sequenced here: peripheral blood, sampled from a patient treated with proton-based radiotherapy. The receptor comes from an older woman with cholangiocarcinoma. Some clones in this sample may be carry-over from other donors' samples. V and J are TRBV2 and TRBJ1-2; D is possibly TRBD1 (5 bases). CDR3 bases: TGTGCCAGCAGTGACTTCCAACGGACAAACTATGGCTACACCTTC. Protein: CASSDFQRTNYGYTF.